Below, one T cell receptor beta chain is given with its context. The antigen is unknown. From germline, CDR1 is MRHNA and CDR2 SNTAGT. J gave up 4 bases and V 5 bases, and 6 bases lay outside the gene matches. The CDR3 runs to 14 residues. PCR involved 60 Vbeta and 13 Jbeta primers. TCRdb keeps only in-frame clones here, not all; method: immunoSEQ multiplex PCR. Altogether 90,000 to 150,000 clones are present, about 75% being singletons, with the ten largest covering less than 3%. This sample was taken from a study of cytomegalovirus exposure and HLA in healthy donors. Findings of the study overall: Investigators reported 150 to 200 TCR beta chains as tied to cytomegalovirus. It was taken for granted in presence/absence analyses that sequencing depth across donors was roughly uniform.

This sequence joins TRBV6-4 and TRBJ2-7, with 9 bases aligning to TRBD2. The sequenced sample consisted of PBMCs. The clonotype was recovered from a woman aged 40 to 50 in good health and CMV-seropositive. Written as DNA, the CDR3 is TGTGCCAGCAGTCTAGCGGGATTCGGGTACGAGCAGTACTTC. Amino acid sequence: CASSLAGFGYEQYF.